One and the same sample provided the 14 T cell receptor beta chains below, sequenced in a study of Graves' ophthalmopathy and Graves' hyperthyroidism. For repertoire sequencing, the TCR beta CDR3 regions were amplified from RNA transcripts. RT-PCR was first run with HTBI primers, then multiplex PCR in a second round. TCRdb independently ran MiXCR on the multiplex PCR reads; one entry per CDR3 protein. The sample carries hundreds of thousands of distinct CDR3 sequences, roughly 20% recorded once. The sequenced sample was peripheral blood. The origin of the receptors is a woman between 18 and 29 years old with stable Graves' hyperthyroidism. Some clones in this sample may be carry-over from other donors' samples.

In its sample, this clonotype was seen many times. The J gene is TRBJ2-7, the V gene TRBV7-8; D perhaps matches TRBD2 (5 bases). The CDR3 extends over 15 amino acids. Trimming removed 4 bases at V and 3 bases at J, with 16 bases between. CDR1 is SGHVS and CDR2 is FQNEAQ in the germline V gene. CDR3 sequence reads: CASSSGGYGHYEQYF. CDR3 in DNA: TGTGCCAGCAGCTCAGGAGGCTACGGCCACTACGAGCAGTACTTC. Full variable domain (missing parts from reference TRBV7-8 and TRBJ2-7): GAGVSQSPRYKVAKRGQDVALRCDPISGHVSLFWYQQALGQGPEFLTYFQNEAQLDKSGLPSDRFFAERPEGSVSTLKIQRTQQEDSAVYLCASSSGGYGHYEQYFGPGTRLTVT.

Many counts were recorded for this clonotype. The J gene is TRBJ2-6, the V gene TRBV12-3 or TRBV12-4; D unclear. The CDR3 contains 16 residues. V gave up 7 bases and J gave up 3 bases, with 16 bases separating them. Here the CDR3 DNA reads TGTGCCAGCACCCCCGCCCGAGCGATTGGGGCCAACGTCCTGACTTTC. It specifies CASTPARAIGANVLTF.

This chain joins TRBV25-1 and TRBJ2-7, with D perhaps matching TRBD1 (6 bases). Deletions cut 3 bases from V and 0 bases from J, with 12 bases between. The V gene's germline CDR1 is MGHDK and CDR2 SYGVNS. The CDR3 length is 15 residues. DNA for the CDR3: TGTGCCAGCAGTGAGTTTGGGGACAACTCCTACGAGCAGTACTTC. This translates into CASSEFGDNSYEQYF.

This clonotype appeared a few times. At one end the junction does not follow the germline gene, possibly because of a read error. This sequence joins TRBV6-5 and TRBJ1-2, with D perhaps matching TRBD1 (6 bases). Germline V gene data show CDR1 as MNHEY and CDR2 as SVGAGI. CDR3 length equals 12 residues. In DNA form, the CDR3 reads TGTGCCATCAGTTACCCGGACAGAAGCTACACCTTC. It yields the protein CAISYPDRSYTF.

The CDR3, as DNA: TGCAGTGCTAGGGAAACAGGGCTATTAAATCAGCCCCAGCATTTT. This gives the protein CSARETGLLNQPQHF. The chain combines TRBV20-1 with TRBJ1-5, with D tentatively TRBD1 (6 bases). There are 15 residues in the CDR3. V gave up 3 bases and J gave up 4 bases, with 16 bases separating them. Per germline, CDR1 DFQATT and CDR2 SNEGSKA (reference sequence).

The J gene is TRBJ1-6, the V gene TRBV4-3; 9 nucleotides agree with TRBD1. The V and J ends lost 4 bases and 7 bases, in that order; junction bases with no gene match: 11. The length of the CDR3 is 17 residues. Germline V CDR1 and CDR2: LGHNA, YSLEER. For the CDR3, the DNA is TGCGCCAGCAGCCTTTCCGCAGGTGGGACAGGGAATTCACCCCTCCACTTT. The encoded protein is CASSLSAGGTGNSPLHF.

This clonotype has more than one count but fewer than ten. Given a much more abundant clone one base away, this may be a read error. V gene TRBV6-1 combines with J gene TRBJ1-2; the D gene is possibly TRBD1 (5 bases). CDR3 size: 15 residues. CDR1 MNHNS and CDR2 SASEGT come from the germline V gene. Trimming removed 7 bases at V and 3 bases at J, with 18 bases between. CDR3 in amino acids: CASNRQGNTDYGYTF. CDR3 coding DNA: TGTGCCAGCAACCGGCAGGGCAACACAGACTATGGCTACACCTTC.

The V call is TRBV20-1, the J call TRBJ2-2, with 8 positions matching TRBD1. Germline-derived CDR1 and CDR2 are DFQATT and SNEGSKA (reference sequence). V lost 5 bases and J lost 4; bases outside the gene matches: 6. The CDR3 has 14 amino acids. The CDR3 sequence: CSAGQGGGTGELFF. CDR3 in DNA: TGCAGTGCTGGACAGGGAGGAGGCACCGGGGAGCTGTTTTTT.

The sample holds a few counts of this clonotype. The chain recombines TRBV20-1 with TRBJ1-6, with 7 bases aligning to TRBD1. Germline CDR1 reads DFQATT; CDR2 reads SNEGSKA (reference sequence). Unmatched junction bases numbered 4, after V lost 0 bases and J lost 2 bases. This CDR3 has 16 residues. The CDR3: CSARDLQGTYNSPLHF. In DNA form, the CDR3 reads TGCAGTGCTAGAGATTTACAGGGGACCTATAATTCACCCCTCCACTTT.

This rearrangement joins TRBV6-1 to TRBJ2-5; the D gene is possibly TRBD1 (5 bases). The J call could be wrong; TRBJ2-7 is a better fit for the DNA end. CDR1 and CDR2 (germline): MNHNS, SASEGT. CDR3 length: 15 residues. CDR3 coding DNA: TGTGCCAGCCTCCTCTCCAGGGATGGGTCCTACGAGCAGTACTTC. Protein: CASLLSRDGSYEQYF.

This clonotype was counted ten times or more. J is TRBJ1-1 and V is TRBV20-1, with no clear D. Germline CDR1 is DFQATT and CDR2 is SNEGSKA (reference sequence). V was clipped by 5 bases and J by 4 bases, with 11 bases between them. CDR3 length equals 12 residues. This CDR3 reads CSAQQWGTEAFF. The CDR3 bases are TGCAGTGCTCAACAGTGGGGCACTGAAGCTTTCTTT.

This clonotype was recorded a few times. The V and J genes are TRBV20-1 and TRBJ1-5; D possibly corresponds to TRBD1 (6 bases). Between the trimmed V and J ends, which lost 3 bases and 11 bases, there was a span of 17 bases. The CDR3 runs 13 residues. The germline V gene encodes CDR1 DFQATT and CDR2 SNEGSKA (reference sequence). The CDR3 protein is CSASRGGAPAQHF. The CDR3 DNA follows: TGCAGTGCTAGTCGGGGGGGGGCTCCCGCCCAGCATTTT.

The table lists this clonotype with many counts. This chain uses TRBV28 with TRBJ2-5, with 9 bases identical to TRBD1. The J segment lost 5 bases and the V segment lost 6 bases, leaving 7 bases of the junction unmatched. Germline assignment: CDR1 MDHEN and CDR2 SYDVKM. There are 14 residues in the CDR3. The DNA of the CDR3 is TGTGCCAGCAGGCGGGACAGGGTGATGGAGACCCAGTACTTC. Translation: CASRRDRVMETQYF.

This clonotype was observed at least ten times. V and J are TRBV5-4 and TRBJ1-6; D might be TRBD1 (5 bases). Per the germline V gene, CDR1 is SGHNT and CDR2 is YYREEE (reference sequence). CDR3 length: 16 residues. Between the trimmed V and J ends, which lost 1 base and 7 bases, there was a span of 15 bases. The CDR3: CASSLLGGELNSPLHF. The CDR3 nucleotides read TGTGCCAGCAGCTTGTTGGGAGGGGAATTAAATTCACCCCTCCACTTT.